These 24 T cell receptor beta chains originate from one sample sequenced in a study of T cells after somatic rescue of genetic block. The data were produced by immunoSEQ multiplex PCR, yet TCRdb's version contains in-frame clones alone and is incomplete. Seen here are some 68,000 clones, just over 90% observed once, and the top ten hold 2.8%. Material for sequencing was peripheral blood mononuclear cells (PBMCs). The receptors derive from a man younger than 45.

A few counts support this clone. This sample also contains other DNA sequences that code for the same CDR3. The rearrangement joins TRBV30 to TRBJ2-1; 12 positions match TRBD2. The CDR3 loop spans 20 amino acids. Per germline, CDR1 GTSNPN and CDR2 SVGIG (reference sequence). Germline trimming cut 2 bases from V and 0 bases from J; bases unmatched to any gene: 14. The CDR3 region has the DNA TGTGCCTGGAGTACCCCTAGCGGGAGGGAATCGTATAGCTCCTACAATGAGCAGTTCTTC. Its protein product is CAWSTPSGRESYSSYNEQFF.

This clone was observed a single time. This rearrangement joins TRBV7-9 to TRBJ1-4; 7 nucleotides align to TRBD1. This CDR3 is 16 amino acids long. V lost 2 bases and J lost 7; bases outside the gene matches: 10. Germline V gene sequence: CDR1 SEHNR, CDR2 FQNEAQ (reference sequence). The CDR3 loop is CASSLRPTGAFEKLFF. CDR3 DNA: TGTGCCAGCAGCTTAAGGCCCACAGGGGCCTTTGAAAAACTGTTTTTT.

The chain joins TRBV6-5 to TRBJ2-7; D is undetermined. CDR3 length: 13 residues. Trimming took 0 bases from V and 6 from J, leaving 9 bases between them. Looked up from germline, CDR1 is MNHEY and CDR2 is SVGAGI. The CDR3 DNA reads TGTGCCAGCAGTTACTCGGACCCATCCGAGCAGTACTTC. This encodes CASSYSDPSEQYF.

CDR3 in DNA: TGTGCCAGCAGTTACTCGAATAGTCTTGATGAGCAGTTCTTC. Encoded protein: CASSYSNSLDEQFF. The chain is built from TRBV6-5 and TRBJ2-1, with D hard to call. V lost 0 bases to trimming and J lost 8 bases, with 11 bases between them. Germline-derived CDR1 and CDR2 are MNHEY and SVGAGI. CDR3 size: 14 residues.

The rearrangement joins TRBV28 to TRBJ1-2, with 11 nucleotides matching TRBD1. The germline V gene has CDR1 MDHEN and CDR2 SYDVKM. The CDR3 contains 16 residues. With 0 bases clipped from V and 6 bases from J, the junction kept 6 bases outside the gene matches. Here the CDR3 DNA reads TGTGCCAGCAGTTTATGGGGGGACAGGGGGATCGATGGCTACACCTTC. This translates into CASSLWGDRGIDGYTF.

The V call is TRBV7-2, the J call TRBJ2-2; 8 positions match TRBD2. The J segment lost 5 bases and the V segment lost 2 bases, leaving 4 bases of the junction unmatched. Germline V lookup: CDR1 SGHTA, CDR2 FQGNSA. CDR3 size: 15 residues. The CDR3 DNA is TGTGCCAGCAGCTTAACGGGGGGGCATACCGGGGAGCTGTTTTTT. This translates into CASSLTGGHTGELFF.

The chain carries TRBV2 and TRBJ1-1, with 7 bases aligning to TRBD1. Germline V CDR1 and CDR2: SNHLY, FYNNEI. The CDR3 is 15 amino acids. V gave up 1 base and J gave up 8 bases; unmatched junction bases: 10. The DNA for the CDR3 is TGTGCCAGCAGTGAAGGATCCACAGGGGAGAGAGAAGCTTTCTTT. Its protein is CASSEGSTGEREAFF.

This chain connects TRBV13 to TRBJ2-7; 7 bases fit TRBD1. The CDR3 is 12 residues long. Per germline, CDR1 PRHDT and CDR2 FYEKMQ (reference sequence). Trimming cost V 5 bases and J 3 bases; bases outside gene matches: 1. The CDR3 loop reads CASSRDSYEQYF. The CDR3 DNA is TGTGCCAGCAGCCGGGACAGCTACGAGCAGTACTTC.

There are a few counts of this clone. The CDR3 spells CASGRGTGQGYTF. As DNA, the CDR3 is TGCGCCAGCGGAAGGGGGACAGGGCAAGGCTACACCTTC. The rearrangement links TRBV4-1 to TRBJ1-2, with TRBD1 matching over 9 bases. This CDR3 is 13 amino acids long. The junction had 9 bases not matched to a gene; V was cut back by 8 bases and J by 8 bases. Per germline, CDR1 MGHRA and CDR2 YSYEKL.

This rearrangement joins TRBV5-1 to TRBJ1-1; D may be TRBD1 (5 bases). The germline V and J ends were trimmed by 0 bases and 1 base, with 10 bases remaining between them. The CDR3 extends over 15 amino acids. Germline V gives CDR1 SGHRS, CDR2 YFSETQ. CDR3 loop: CASSLVSGGNTEAFF. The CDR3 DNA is TGCGCCAGCAGCTTGGTTTCGGGGGGGAACACTGAAGCTTTCTTT.

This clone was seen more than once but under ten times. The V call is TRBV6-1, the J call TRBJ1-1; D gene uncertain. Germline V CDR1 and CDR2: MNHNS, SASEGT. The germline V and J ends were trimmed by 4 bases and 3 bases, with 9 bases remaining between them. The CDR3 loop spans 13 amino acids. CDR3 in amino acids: CASSAGLYTEAFF. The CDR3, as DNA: TGTGCCAGCAGTGCCGGGCTCTACACTGAAGCTTTCTTT.

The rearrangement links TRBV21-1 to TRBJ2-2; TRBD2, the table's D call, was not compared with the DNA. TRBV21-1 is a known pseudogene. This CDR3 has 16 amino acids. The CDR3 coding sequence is TGTGCCAGCAGCTGTGTTGGGTGTTGGGTGCACCGGGGAGCTGTTTTT. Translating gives CASSCVGCWVHRGAVF.

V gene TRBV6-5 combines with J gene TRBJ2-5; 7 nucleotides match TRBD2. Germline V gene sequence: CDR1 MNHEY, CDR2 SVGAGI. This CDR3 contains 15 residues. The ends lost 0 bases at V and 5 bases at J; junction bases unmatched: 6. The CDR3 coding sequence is TGTGCCAGCAGTTACTCGGCGGGAGAGGTGGAGACCCAGTACTTC. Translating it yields CASSYSAGEVETQYF.

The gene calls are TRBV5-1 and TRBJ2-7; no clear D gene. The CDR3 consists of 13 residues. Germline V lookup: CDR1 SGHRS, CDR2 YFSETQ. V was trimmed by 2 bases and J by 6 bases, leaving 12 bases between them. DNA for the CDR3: TGCGCCAGCAGCTTTGGAGCTCCCGGCGAGCAGTACTTC. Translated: CASSFGAPGEQYF.

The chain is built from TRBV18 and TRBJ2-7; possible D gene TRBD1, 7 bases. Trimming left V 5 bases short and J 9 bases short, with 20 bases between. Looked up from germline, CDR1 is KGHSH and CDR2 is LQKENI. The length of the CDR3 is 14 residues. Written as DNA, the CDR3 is TGTGCCAGCTCATCCGACAGGGCGGGACAATCGCAGTACTTC. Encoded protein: CASSSDRAGQSQYF.

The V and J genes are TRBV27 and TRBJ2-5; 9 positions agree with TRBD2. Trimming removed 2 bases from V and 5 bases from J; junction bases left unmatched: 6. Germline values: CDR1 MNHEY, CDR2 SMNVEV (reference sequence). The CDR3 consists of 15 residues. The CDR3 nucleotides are TGTGCCAGCAGTTTAATTGCGGGAGGGTTGGAGACCCAGTACTTC. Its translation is CASSLIAGGLETQYF.

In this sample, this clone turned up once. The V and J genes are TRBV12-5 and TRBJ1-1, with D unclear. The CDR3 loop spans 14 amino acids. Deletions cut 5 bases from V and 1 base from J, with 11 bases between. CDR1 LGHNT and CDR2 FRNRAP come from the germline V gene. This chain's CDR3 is CASGRGNRNTEAFF. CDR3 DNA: TGTGCTAGTGGTCGAGGGAACAGGAACACTGAAGCTTTCTTT.

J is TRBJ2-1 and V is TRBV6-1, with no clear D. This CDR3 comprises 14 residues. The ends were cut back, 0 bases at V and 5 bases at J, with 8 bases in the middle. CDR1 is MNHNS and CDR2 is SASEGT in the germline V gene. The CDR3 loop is CASSEAGINNEQFF. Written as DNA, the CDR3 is TGTGCCAGCAGTGAAGCTGGGATCAACAATGAGCAGTTCTTC.

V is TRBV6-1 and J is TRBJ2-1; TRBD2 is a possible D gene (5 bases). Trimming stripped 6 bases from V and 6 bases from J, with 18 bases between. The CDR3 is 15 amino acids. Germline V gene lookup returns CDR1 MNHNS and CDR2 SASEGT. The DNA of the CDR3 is TGTGCCAGCAGCTATAGGGCAGGCGGGCCCAATGAGCAGTTCTTC. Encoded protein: CASSYRAGGPNEQFF.

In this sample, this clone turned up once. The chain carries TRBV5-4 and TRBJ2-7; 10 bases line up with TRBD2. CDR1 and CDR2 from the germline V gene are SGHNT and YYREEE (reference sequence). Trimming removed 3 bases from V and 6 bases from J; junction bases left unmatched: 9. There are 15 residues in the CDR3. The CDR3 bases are TGTGCCAGCAGCTCGGCTAGCGGGGGCCCCTCCGAGCAGTACTTC. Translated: CASSSASGGPSEQYF. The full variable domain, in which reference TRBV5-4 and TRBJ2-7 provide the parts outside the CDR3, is ETGVTQSPTHLIKTRGQQVTLRCSSQSGHNTVSWYQQALGQGPQFIFQYYREEENGRGNFPPRFSGLQFPNYSSELNVNALELDDSALYLCASSSASGGPSEQYFGPGTRLTVT.

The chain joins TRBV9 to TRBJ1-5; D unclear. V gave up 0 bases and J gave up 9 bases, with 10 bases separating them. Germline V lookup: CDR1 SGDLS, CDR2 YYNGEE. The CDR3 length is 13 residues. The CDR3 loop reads CASSVGPDGPQHF. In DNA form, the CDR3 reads TGTGCCAGCAGCGTAGGGCCCGATGGGCCCCAGCATTTT. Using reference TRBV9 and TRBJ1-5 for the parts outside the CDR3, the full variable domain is DSGVTQTPKHLITATGQRVTLRCSPRSGDLSVYWYQQSLDQGLQFLIQYYNGEERAKGNILERFSAQQFPDLHSELNLSSLELGDSALYFCASSVGPDGPQHFGDGTRLSIL.

CDR3: CASSEVGRGKFEQYF. CDR3 DNA sequence: TGTGCCAGCAGTGAAGTTGGCAGGGGAAAATTCGAGCAGTACTTC. The gene calls are TRBV6-1 and TRBJ2-7; D is perhaps TRBD1 (6 bases). CDR1 and CDR2 from the germline V gene are MNHNS and SASEGT. V gave up 1 base and J gave up 6 bases, with 16 bases separating them. This CDR3 comprises 15 residues.

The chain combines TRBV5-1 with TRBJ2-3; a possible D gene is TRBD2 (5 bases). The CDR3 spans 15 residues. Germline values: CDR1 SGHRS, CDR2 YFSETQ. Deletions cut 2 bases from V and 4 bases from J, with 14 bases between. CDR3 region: CASSFLGRTADTQYF. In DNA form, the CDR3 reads TGCGCCAGCAGCTTCCTTGGGAGAACGGCAGATACGCAGTATTTT.

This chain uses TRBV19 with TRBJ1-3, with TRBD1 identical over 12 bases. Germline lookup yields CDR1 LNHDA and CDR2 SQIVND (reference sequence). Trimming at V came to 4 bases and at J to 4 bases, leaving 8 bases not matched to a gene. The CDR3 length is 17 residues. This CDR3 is CASSTTGTGGGGNTIYF. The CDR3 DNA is TGTGCCAGTAGTACGACCGGGACAGGGGGCGGAGGAAACACCATATATTTT.